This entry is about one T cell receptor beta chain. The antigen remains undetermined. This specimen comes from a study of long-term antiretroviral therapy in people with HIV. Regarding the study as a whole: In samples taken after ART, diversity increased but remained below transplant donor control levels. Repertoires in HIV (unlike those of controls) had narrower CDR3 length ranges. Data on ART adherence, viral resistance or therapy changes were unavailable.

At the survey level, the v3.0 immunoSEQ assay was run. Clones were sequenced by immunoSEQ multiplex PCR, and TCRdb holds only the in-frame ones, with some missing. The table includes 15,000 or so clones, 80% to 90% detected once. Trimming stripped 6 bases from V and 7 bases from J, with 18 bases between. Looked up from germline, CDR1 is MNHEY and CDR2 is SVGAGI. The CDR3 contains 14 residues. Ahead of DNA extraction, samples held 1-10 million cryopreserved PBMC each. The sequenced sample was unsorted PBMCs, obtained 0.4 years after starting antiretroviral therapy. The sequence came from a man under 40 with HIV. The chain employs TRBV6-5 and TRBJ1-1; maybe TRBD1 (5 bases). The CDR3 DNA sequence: TGTGCCAGCAGCGAGCCGCGGGGGGTGGGTGAAGCTTTCTTT. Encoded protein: CASSEPRGVGEAFF.